This entry describes one TCR beta chain. This entry comes from a study of blood T cell repertoires in COVID-19. Germline CDR1 MNHNY, CDR2 SVGAGI (reference sequence). The ends were cut back, 0 bases at V and 7 bases at J, with 9 bases in the middle. The CDR3 is made up of 13 amino acids. TCRdb's table, derived via immunoSEQ multiplex PCR, lists solely in-frame clones and lacks some. The sample holds just under 65,000 clones, roughly 80% seen once. Sequencing input: peripheral blood. The receptor comes from a human donor in a cohort sampled during active COVID-19. The J gene is TRBJ1-2, the V gene TRBV6-6, with D uncertain. CDR3 sequence reads: CASSYSSEGGYTF. The DNA for the CDR3 is TGTGCCAGCAGTTACTCCTCAGAGGGTGGCTACACCTTC.